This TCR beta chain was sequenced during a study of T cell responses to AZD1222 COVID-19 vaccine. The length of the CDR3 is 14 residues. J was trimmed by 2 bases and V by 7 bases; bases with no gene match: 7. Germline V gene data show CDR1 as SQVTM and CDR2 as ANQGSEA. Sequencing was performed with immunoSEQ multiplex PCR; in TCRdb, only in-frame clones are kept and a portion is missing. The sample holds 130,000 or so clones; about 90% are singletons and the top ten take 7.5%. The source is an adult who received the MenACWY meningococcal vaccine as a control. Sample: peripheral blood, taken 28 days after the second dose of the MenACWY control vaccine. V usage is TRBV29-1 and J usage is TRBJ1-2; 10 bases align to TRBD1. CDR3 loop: CSGGGTGANYGYTF. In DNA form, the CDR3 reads TGCAGCGGAGGCGGGACAGGGGCAAACTATGGCTACACCTTC. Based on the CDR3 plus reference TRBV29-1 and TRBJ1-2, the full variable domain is SAVISQKPSRDICQRGTSLTIQCQVDSQVTMMFWYRQQPGQSLTLIATANQGSEATYESGFVIDKFPISRPNLTFSTLTVSNMSPEDSSIYLCSGGGTGANYGYTFGSGTRLTVV.